The TCR beta chain under discussion was sequenced for a study of shared clonotypes between healthy human individuals. Looking at the study overall: Donors had three CD4 naive, three CD4 memory, two CD8 naive and one CD8 memory plate apiece. General observations from the study: Of the naive CD4 clonotypes, roughly 5.5% were shared across a few donors.

On this clone: Its target is unknown.

Assay used: immunoSEQ multiplex PCR; TCRdb lists only in-frame clones, some missing. The sample has 1.6 million or so clones, over 95% seen once. The CDR3 contains 15 residues. J gave up 5 bases and V 9 bases, and 9 bases lay outside the gene matches. Per germline, CDR1 MNHNY and CDR2 SVGAGI (reference sequence). Every contributor of samples was a Caucasian grown-up residing in Nashville, Tennessee. The clonotype comes from a man aged 25 to 40 in good health. V is TRBV6-6 and J is TRBJ2-1, with 11 bases fitting TRBD2. The sequencing sample was made of naive CD4+ T cells sorted from blood. As for subset: CD45RA+ positively selected. The CDR3 sequence: CASLYGTSGNNEQFF. In DNA, the CDR3 is TGTGCCAGTCTCTACGGGACTAGCGGTAACAATGAGCAGTTCTTC.